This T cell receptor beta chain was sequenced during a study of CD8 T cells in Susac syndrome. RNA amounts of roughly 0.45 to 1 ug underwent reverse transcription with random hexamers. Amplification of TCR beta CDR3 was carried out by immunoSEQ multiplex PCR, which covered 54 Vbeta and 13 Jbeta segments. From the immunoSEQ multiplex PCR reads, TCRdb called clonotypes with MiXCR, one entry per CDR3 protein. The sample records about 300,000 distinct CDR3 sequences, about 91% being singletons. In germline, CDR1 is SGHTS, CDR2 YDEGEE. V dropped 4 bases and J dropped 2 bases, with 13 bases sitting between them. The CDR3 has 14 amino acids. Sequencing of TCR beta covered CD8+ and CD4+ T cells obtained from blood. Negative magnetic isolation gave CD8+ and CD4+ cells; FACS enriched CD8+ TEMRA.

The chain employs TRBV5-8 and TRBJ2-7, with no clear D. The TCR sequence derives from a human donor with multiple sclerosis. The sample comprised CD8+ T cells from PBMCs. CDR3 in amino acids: CASSIVSLTYEQYF. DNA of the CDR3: TGTGCCAGCAGCATTGTTTCCTTAACCTACGAGCAGTACTTC.